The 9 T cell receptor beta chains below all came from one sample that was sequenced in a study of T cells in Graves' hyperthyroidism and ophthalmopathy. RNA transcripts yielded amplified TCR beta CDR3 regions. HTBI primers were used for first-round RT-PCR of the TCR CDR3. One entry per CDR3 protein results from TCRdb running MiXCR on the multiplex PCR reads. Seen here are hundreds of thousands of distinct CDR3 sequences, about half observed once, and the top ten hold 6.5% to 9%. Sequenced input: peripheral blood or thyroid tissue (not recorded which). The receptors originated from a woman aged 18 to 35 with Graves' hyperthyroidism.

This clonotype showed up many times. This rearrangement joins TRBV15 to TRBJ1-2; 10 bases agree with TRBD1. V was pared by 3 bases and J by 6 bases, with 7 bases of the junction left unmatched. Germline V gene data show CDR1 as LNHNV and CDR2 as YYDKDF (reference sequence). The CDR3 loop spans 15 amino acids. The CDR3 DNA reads TGTGCCACCAGCAGGGGCTTGGACAGGGGGAATGGCTACACCTTC. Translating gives CATSRGLDRGNGYTF.

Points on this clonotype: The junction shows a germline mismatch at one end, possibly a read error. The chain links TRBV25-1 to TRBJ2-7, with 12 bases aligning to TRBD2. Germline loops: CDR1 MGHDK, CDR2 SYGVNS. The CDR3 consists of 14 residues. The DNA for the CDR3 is TGTGCCAGCAGTCCTAGCGGGAGGGCGGACGAGCGGTACTTC. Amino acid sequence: CASSPSGRADERYF.

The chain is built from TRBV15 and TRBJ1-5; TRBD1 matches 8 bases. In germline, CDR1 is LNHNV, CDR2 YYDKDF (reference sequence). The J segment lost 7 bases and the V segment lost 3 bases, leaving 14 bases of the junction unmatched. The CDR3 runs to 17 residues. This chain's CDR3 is CATSSQEPGTGRQPQHF. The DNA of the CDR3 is TGTGCCACCAGCAGCCAAGAACCGGGGACAGGTCGACAGCCCCAGCATTTT.

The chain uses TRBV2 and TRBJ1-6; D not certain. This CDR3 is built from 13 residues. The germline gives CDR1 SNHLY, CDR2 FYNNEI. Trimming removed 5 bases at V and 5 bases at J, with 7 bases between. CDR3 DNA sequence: TGTGCCAGCAGTTTTACAGATAATTCACCCCTCCACTTT. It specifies CASSFTDNSPLHF.

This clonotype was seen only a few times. The CDR3 loop reads CASSGGQPLLSGANVLTF. CDR3 nucleotides: TGTGCCAGCAGCGGGGGACAGCCCCTACTCTCTGGGGCCAACGTCCTGACTTTC. The chain recombines TRBV7-2 with TRBJ2-6; 7 bases line up with TRBD1. Unmatched junction bases numbered 10, after V lost 5 bases and J lost 0 bases. Germline loops: CDR1 SGHTA, CDR2 FQGNSA. The CDR3 extends over 18 amino acids.

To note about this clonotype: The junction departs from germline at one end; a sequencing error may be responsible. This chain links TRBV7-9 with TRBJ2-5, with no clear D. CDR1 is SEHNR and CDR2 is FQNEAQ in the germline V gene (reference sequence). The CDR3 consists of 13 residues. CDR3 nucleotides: TGCGCCAGCAGCCAAGAGTTGGGGTCGACCCAGTACTTC. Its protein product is CASSQELGSTQYF.

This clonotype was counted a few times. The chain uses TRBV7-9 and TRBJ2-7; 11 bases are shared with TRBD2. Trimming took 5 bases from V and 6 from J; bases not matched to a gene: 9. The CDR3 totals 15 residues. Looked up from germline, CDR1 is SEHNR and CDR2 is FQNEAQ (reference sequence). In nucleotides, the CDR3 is TGTGCCAGCAGCCCTCGTAGCGGGAGGGCTCCCGAGCAGTACTTC. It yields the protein CASSPRSGRAPEQYF.

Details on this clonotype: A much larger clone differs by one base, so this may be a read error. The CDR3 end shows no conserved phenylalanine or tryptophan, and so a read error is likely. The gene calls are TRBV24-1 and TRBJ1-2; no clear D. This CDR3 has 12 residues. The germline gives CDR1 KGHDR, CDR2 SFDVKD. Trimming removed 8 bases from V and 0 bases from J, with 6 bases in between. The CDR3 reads CATNHPNYGYTL. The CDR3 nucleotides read TGTGCCACCAATCATCCTAACTATGGCTACACCCTC.

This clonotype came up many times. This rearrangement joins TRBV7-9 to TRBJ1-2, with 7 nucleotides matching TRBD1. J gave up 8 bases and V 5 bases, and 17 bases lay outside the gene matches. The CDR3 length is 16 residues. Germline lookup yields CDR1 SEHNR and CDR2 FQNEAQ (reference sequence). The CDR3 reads CASSDYRDSGGQGYTF. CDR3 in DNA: TGTGCCAGCAGCGACTACCGGGACAGTGGAGGACAAGGCTACACCTTC.